These T cell receptor beta chains were read from a single sample in a study of spatial heterogeneity in lung cancer. TCRdb re-analysed the 5' RACE reads in MiXCR, keeping a single row per CDR3 protein. The sample lists roughly 28,000 distinct CDR3 sequences; about 7.1% were seen once. Specimen: lung tumor tissue, collected at surgery. The receptors derive from a male donor with early-stage non-small cell lung cancer. Both conserved end residues are part of each CDR3. A D gene is named only where the DNA matches it firmly. Clone size, where shown, is once, few, many, or a class for clones that have expanded.

d_call | clone_size | j_call | v_call | cdr3_aa | cdr3_nt
NA | few | TRBJ1-5 | TRBV12-3/TRBV12-4 | CASSFRGGQPQHF | TGTGCCAGCAGTTTCAGGGGTGGGCAGCCCCAGCATTTT
NA | few | TRBJ2-2 | TRBV3-1 | CASSQGAANTGELFF | TGTGCCAGCAGCCAGGGGGCCGCGAACACCGGGGAGCTGTTTTTT
NA | many | TRBJ2-3 | TRBV12-3/TRBV12-4 | CASSFRRRYRTDTQYF | TGTGCCAGCAGTTTTCGGCGCCGATACCGCACAGATACGCAGTATTTT
NA | NA | TRBJ1-1 | TRBV25-1 | CASSELGTQGPLGGHFF | TGTGCCAGCAGTGAATTGGGCACCCAAGGACCGCTGGGCGGCCATTTCTTT
NA | NA | TRBJ1-5 | TRBV6-5 | CASSYDRYNQPQHF | TGTGCCAGCAGTTACGACAGGTACAATCAGCCCCAGCATTTT
NA | few | TRBJ1-4 | TRBV27 | CASRSFLGADEKLFF | TGTGCCAGCAGGTCTTTCCTGGGGGCTGATGAAAAACTGTTTTTT
NA | NA | TRBJ2-4 | TRBV12-3/TRBV12-4 | CASSIGDLLNIQYF | TGTGCCAGCAGTATAGGGGATCTCCTAAACATTCAGTACTTC
NA | NA | TRBJ1-6 | TRBV12-3/TRBV12-4 | CASSSYNSPLHF | TGTGCCAGCAGTTCCTATAATTCACCCCTCCACTTT
TRBD1 | few | TRBJ1-1 | TRBV20-1 | CSASEDREGTEAFF | TGCAGTGCTAGTGAGGACAGGGAAGGTACTGAAGCTTTCTTT
NA | many | TRBJ2-3 | TRBV2 | CASSDKLTTDTQYF | TGTGCCAGCAGTGATAAGCTAACCACAGATACGCAGTATTTT
NA | many | TRBJ1-3 | TRBV28 | CASSLNLGSGGNTIYF | TGTGCCAGCAGTTTAAATCTGGGGTCTGGTGGAAACACCATATATTTT
NA | few | TRBJ2-1 | TRBV29-1 | CSVEDLELYNEQFF | TGCAGCGTTGAAGACCTCGAGCTCTACAATGAGCAGTTCTTC
NA | medium-sized | TRBJ1-2 | TRBV28 | CASGLSPYYGYTF | TGTGCCAGCGGTTTGAGCCCCTACTATGGCTACACCTTC
NA | NA | TRBJ2-3 | TRBV5-1 | CASSLSPTLSTDTQYF | TGCGCCAGCAGCTTGTCACCAACCCTTAGCACAGATACGCAGTATTTT
TRBD1 | many | TRBJ2-5 | TRBV7-2 | CASSPSQGGKTQYF | TGTGCCAGCAGCCCCTCACAGGGGGGCAAGACCCAGTACTTC
NA | many | TRBJ1-4 | TRBV12-3/TRBV12-4 | CASSLTGRKLFF | TGTGCCAGCAGTCTGACCGGCCGAAAACTGTTTTTT
TRBD2 | many | TRBJ2-3 | TRBV5-1 | CASRSTSGGPDTQYF | TGCGCCAGCAGGTCAACTAGCGGGGGGCCGGATACGCAGTATTTT
TRBD1 | NA | TRBJ1-1 | TRBV2 | CASAGQGYNEAFF | TGTGCCAGCGCGGGACAGGGGTATAATGAAGCTTTCTTT
TRBD2 | few | TRBJ2-7 | TRBV20-1 | CSAPFPGGDEQYF | TGCAGTGCTCCCTTTCCGGGGGGAGACGAGCAGTACTTC
TRBD1 | many | TRBJ1-2 | TRBV28 | CASSLWGQGNYGYTF | TGTGCCAGCAGTTTATGGGGACAGGGAAACTATGGCTACACCTTC
NA | many | TRBJ1-5 | TRBV2 | CASSEIRRGSSQHF | TGTGCCAGCAGTGAAATCCGCCGCGGTTCGTCCCAGCATTTT
TRBD1 | many | TRBJ1-4 | TRBV15 | CATSRAGQLNEKLFF | TGTGCCACCAGCAGAGCGGGACAGCTGAATGAAAAACTGTTTTTT
NA | few | TRBJ1-1 | TRBV7-9 | CASSKETVNTEAFF | TGTGCCAGCAGCAAAGAAACAGTGAACACTGAAGCTTTCTTT
NA | many | TRBJ2-3 | TRBV7-2 | CASGRGPSTDTQYF | TGTGCCAGCGGGCGAGGACCTAGCACAGATACGCAGTATTTT
TRBD1 | many | TRBJ2-3 | TRBV20-1 | CSANRGGTDTQYF | TGCAGTGCTAACAGGGGTGGCACAGATACGCAGTATTTT
NA | few | TRBJ2-7 | TRBV20-1 | CSGGIDEQYF | TGCAGTGGGGGGATTGACGAGCAGTACTTC
NA | many | TRBJ2-2 | TRBV7-9 | CASSFEGLVGELFF | TGTGCCAGCAGCTTCGAGGGGTTAGTCGGGGAGCTGTTTTTT